These 30 T cell receptor beta chains came from one sample sequenced in a study of blood T cell repertoires in COVID-19. Profiling relied on immunoSEQ multiplex PCR, and the TCRdb table lists in-frame clones only, not all of them. The sample has around 200,000 clones; 75% to 90% are singletons. Sequencing was carried out using PBMCs or T cells enriched from blood (not recorded which). The receptors stem from a woman between 25 and 40 years old who had been exposed to COVID-19.

This chain uses TRBV30 with TRBJ2-3; 7 bases align to TRBD2. The CDR3 sequence is 14 residues long. Germline V gives CDR1 GTSNPN, CDR2 SVGIG (reference sequence). The V gene end was trimmed by 3 bases and the J gene end by 1 base; junction bases not matched to a gene: 4. CDR3 sequence reads: CAWRNGGGTDTQYF. For the CDR3, the DNA is TGTGCCTGGAGGAATGGGGGGGGCACAGATACGCAGTATTTT.

The V call is TRBV9, the J call TRBJ1-4; a weak D match, TRBD1 (6 bases). Germline V CDR1 and CDR2: SGDLS, YYNGEE. This CDR3 is 15 amino acids long. The V end lost 4 bases, the J end lost 8 bases, and 18 bases lay between the germline ends. CDR3 residues: CASSPAQGLGEKLFF. The DNA for the CDR3 is TGTGCCAGCAGCCCCGCACAGGGTTTGGGCGAAAAACTGTTTTTT.

The table lists this clone with a count of one. The germline gene is not matched at one end of the junction; a read error may be the cause. This chain connects TRBV9 to TRBJ2-3, with a weak D call TRBD2 (6 bases). The V gene's germline CDR1 is SGDLS and CDR2 YYNGEE. The CDR3 runs 15 residues. Written as DNA, the CDR3 is TGTGCCAGCAACGTAGCCGGACTAAGCACAGATACGCAGTATTTT. It is translated as CASNVAGLSTDTQYF.

The V and J genes are TRBV5-1 and TRBJ2-2, with D perhaps TRBD1 (7 bases). Germline V lookup: CDR1 SGHRS, CDR2 YFSETQ. Trimming pared 7 bases from V and 0 bases from J, leaving 19 bases between. The CDR3 totals 17 residues. In DNA, the CDR3 is TGCGCCAGCCCCTCTGGCAGGGGGGAATCGAACACCGGGGAGCTGTTTTTT. It encodes CASPSGRGESNTGELFF.

V and J are TRBV6-6 and TRBJ1-5, with TRBD1 as a possible D gene (5 bases). The CDR3 consists of 12 residues. The germline CDR1 and CDR2 sequences are MNHNY and SVGAGI (reference sequence). The ends were cut back, 6 bases at V and 7 bases at J, with 10 bases in the middle. This CDR3 is CASRIGGQPQHF. The CDR3 DNA sequence: TGTGCCAGCAGGATCGGGGGGCAGCCCCAGCATTTT.

The chain carries TRBV20-1 and TRBJ1-5; TRBD1 aligns across 9 bases. The germline gives CDR1 DFQATT, CDR2 SNEGSKA (reference sequence). This CDR3 is built from 15 residues. The V gene end was trimmed by 3 bases and the J gene end by 6 bases; junction bases not matched to a gene: 9. The CDR3 loop is CSASGDRGDGQPQHF. CDR3 nucleotide sequence: TGCAGTGCTAGTGGTGACAGGGGGGATGGTCAGCCCCAGCATTTT.

The chain joins TRBV2 to TRBJ1-1, with 11 bases that match TRBD1. CDR3 size: 15 residues. Losses at the gene ends were 0 bases for V and 5 bases for J; bases not matched to a gene: 2. Germline CDR1 and CDR2: SNHLY and FYNNEI. CDR3: CASSEAGTGGTEAFF. The CDR3 DNA reads as TGTGCCAGCAGTGAAGCGGGGACAGGGGGAACTGAAGCTTTCTTT.

The J gene is TRBJ2-2, the V gene TRBV6-5; TRBD1 agrees at 9 bases. The germline V gene encodes CDR1 MNHEY and CDR2 SVGAGI. The ends lost 8 bases at V and 7 bases at J; junction bases unmatched: 11. The CDR3 runs 15 residues. CDR3: CASPSRDRVVGELFF. As DNA, the CDR3 is TGTGCCAGCCCCTCCCGGGACAGGGTCGTCGGGGAGCTGTTTTTT.

The chain carries TRBV18 and TRBJ1-2; D not certain. The CDR3 is 15 residues long. Germline V gene sequence: CDR1 KGHSH, CDR2 LQKENI. Trimming shortened V by 3 bases and J by 4 bases, and 15 bases separated the two germline ends. CDR3 coding DNA: TGTGCCAGCTCACCTCAGGAGGGTCGAAGCTATGGCTACACCTTC. Amino acid sequence: CASSPQEGRSYGYTF.

The chain links TRBV2 to TRBJ1-5; no reliable D call. Germline CDR1 SNHLY, CDR2 FYNNEI. This CDR3 comprises 14 residues. V lost 4 bases and J 4 bases, leaving 11 bases between the germline ends. The CDR3 reads CASSGRGGNQPQHF. DNA for the CDR3: TGTGCCAGCAGTGGCCGGGGAGGAAATCAGCCCCAGCATTTT.

The genes are TRBV2 and TRBJ2-1, with 11 bases that match TRBD2. The CDR3 loop spans 14 amino acids. V shed 8 bases, J shed 3 bases, and the junction held 3 bases outside the gene matches. Germline values: CDR1 SNHLY, CDR2 FYNNEI. The CDR3 is CASAGLADYNEQFF. In DNA, the CDR3 is TGTGCCAGCGCGGGACTAGCGGACTACAATGAGCAGTTCTTC.

The rearrangement uses TRBV5-6 and TRBJ2-1; 11 nucleotides agree with TRBD2. V was pared by 2 bases and J by 3 bases, with 1 base of the junction left unmatched. Germline V gene lookup returns CDR1 SGHDT and CDR2 YYEEEE. CDR3 length: 15 amino acids. CDR3 bases: TGTGCCAGCAGCTTACTAGCGGGGGACTACAATGAGCAGTTCTTC. This sequence encodes CASSLLAGDYNEQFF.

Details on this clone: The identical CDR3 is also encoded by other nucleotide sequences in the sample. The chain combines TRBV5-1 with TRBJ1-3, with D uncertain. The V end was cut by 0 bases, the J end by 0 bases, with 7 bases between. Germline-derived CDR1 and CDR2 are SGHRS and YFSETQ. This CDR3 is built from 15 residues. CDR3 region: CASSLAASSGNTIYF. The CDR3, as DNA: TGCGCCAGCAGCTTGGCCGCGAGCTCTGGAAACACCATATATTTT.

The chain combines TRBV4-2 with TRBJ2-1; 9 bases agree with TRBD2. V lost 4 bases to trimming and J lost 8 bases; unmatched junction nucleotides: 12. CDR1 LGHNA and CDR2 YNFKEQ come from the germline V gene. This CDR3 is built from 16 residues. The CDR3 reads CASSPYAGGPGDEQFF. The CDR3 DNA reads as TGTGCCAGCAGCCCATACGCGGGGGGGCCAGGGGATGAGCAGTTCTTC.

Only a few counts were recorded for this clone. J is TRBJ2-7 and V is TRBV11-2, with D perhaps matching TRBD1 (7 bases). The CDR3 runs 16 residues. CDR1 SGHAT and CDR2 FQNNGV come from the germline V gene. Deletions cut 0 bases from V and 6 bases from J, with 18 bases between. The CDR3 DNA sequence: TGTGCCAGCAGCTTAGATTCGGAGGGGGCCTTCTCCGAGCAGTACTTC. It yields the protein CASSLDSEGAFSEQYF.

V usage is TRBV19 and J usage is TRBJ1-3; D remains ambiguous. This CDR3 spans 13 amino acids. Germline lookup yields CDR1 LNHDA and CDR2 SQIVND (reference sequence). The V end lost 0 bases, the J end lost 4 bases, and 4 bases lay between the germline ends. The CDR3 here is CASSIERGNTIYF. DNA for the CDR3: TGTGCCAGTAGTATAGAACGGGGAAACACCATATATTTT.

The chain couples TRBV21-1 to TRBJ2-4; the D segment call TRBD1 is taken from the table without a DNA check. TRBV21-1 is a pseudogene. The CDR3 length is 14 residues. The chain's CDR3 is CASSKARFRNIQYF. CDR3 nucleotides: TGTGCCAGCAGCAAGGCCAGGTTTCGAAACATTCAGTACTTC.

The CDR3 DNA reads as TGTGCCAGCAGCTTAGGGAGGGACTATGGCTACACCTTC. Amino acid sequence: CASSLGRDYGYTF. The rearrangement links TRBV7-2 to TRBJ1-2; D not certain. Between the trimmed V and J ends, which lost 1 base and 3 bases, there was a span of 6 bases. CDR1 SGHTA and CDR2 FQGNSA come from the germline V gene. The CDR3 is made up of 13 amino acids.

This chain links TRBV27 with TRBJ1-5; 8 bases agree with TRBD1. Germline V gives CDR1 MNHEY, CDR2 SMNVEV (reference sequence). V dropped 4 bases and J dropped 3; count of bases not matched to a gene: 8. This CDR3 is built from 16 residues. CDR3 loop: CASSSRSTGVNQPQHF. The CDR3 coding sequence is TGTGCCAGCAGTTCCAGATCGACAGGGGTCAATCAGCCCCAGCATTTT.

V gene TRBV7-3 combines with J gene TRBJ2-5; a possible D gene is TRBD2 (7 bases). The CDR3 runs 15 residues. V lost 5 bases and J lost 5, with 18 bases in between. CDR1 is SGHTA and CDR2 is FQGTGA in the germline V gene. CDR3 sequence reads: CASSRAGGPSETQYF. The CDR3 DNA reads TGTGCCAGCAGCCGGGCCGGGGGGCCTTCGGAGACCCAGTACTTC.

The chain has TRBV4-2 and TRBJ2-7; maybe TRBD2 (5 bases). This CDR3 is 13 amino acids long. Trimming took 4 bases from V and 1 from J, leaving 8 bases between them. The germline V gene has CDR1 LGHNA and CDR2 YNFKEQ. The CDR3 is CASSPGISYEQYF. The CDR3 region has the DNA TGTGCCAGCAGCCCCGGGATTTCCTACGAGCAGTACTTC.

This clone was detected only a few times. The V call is TRBV9, the J call TRBJ1-6; D not resolved. Trimming shortened V by 7 bases and J by 7 bases, and 12 bases separated the two germline ends. Germline loops: CDR1 SGDLS, CDR2 YYNGEE. The CDR3 runs to 13 residues. The CDR3 loop reads CASGEAWNSPLHF. The CDR3, as DNA: TGTGCCAGCGGTGAGGCTTGGAATTCACCCCTCCACTTT.

The chain employs TRBV18 and TRBJ1-3, with TRBD1 matching over 7 bases. This CDR3 has 13 residues. Per the germline V gene, CDR1 is KGHSH and CDR2 is LQKENI. The junction had 1 base not matched to a gene; V was cut back by 6 bases and J by 2 bases. The CDR3 DNA follows: TGTGCCAGCTCCGGGACAGCTGGAAACACCATATATTTT. Its translation: CASSGTAGNTIYF. The full variable domain, completed using reference TRBV18 and TRBJ1-3, is NAGVMQNPRHLVRRRGQEARLRCSPMKGHSHVYWYRQLPEEGLKFMVYLQKENIIDESGMPKERFSAEFPKEGPSILRIQQVVRGDSAAYFCASSGTAGNTIYFGEGSWLTVV.

The chain is built from TRBV4-1 and TRBJ2-3; D possibly corresponds to TRBD1 (6 bases). CDR1 MGHRA and CDR2 YSYEKL come from the germline V gene. The CDR3 sequence is 14 residues long. V was trimmed by 4 bases and J by 1 base, leaving 9 bases between them. In DNA form, the CDR3 reads TGCGCCAGCAGCCCAGGGGTGGGCACAGATACGCAGTATTTT. It yields the protein CASSPGVGTDTQYF.

This chain joins TRBV11-3 and TRBJ2-3, with 11 bases lining up with TRBD2. J lost 2 bases, V lost 4 bases, and 14 bases had no gene match. Germline lookup yields CDR1 SGHNT and CDR2 YENEEA. The CDR3 covers 19 residues. The CDR3 DNA follows: TGTGCCAGCAGCTCGCCACAATCTACTAGCGGGGGTTTCACAGATACGCAGTATTTT. It is translated as CASSSPQSTSGGFTDTQYF.

This sequence joins TRBV4-1 and TRBJ1-4, with D uncertain. This CDR3 spans 13 amino acids. The germline V gene encodes CDR1 MGHRA and CDR2 YSYEKL. Deletions cut 0 bases from V and 8 bases from J, with 7 bases between. The CDR3 sequence is CASSQETWEKLFF. The CDR3 DNA follows: TGCGCCAGCAGCCAAGAGACTTGGGAAAAACTGTTTTTT.

This sequence joins TRBV6-7 and TRBJ2-3; D uncertain. TRBV6-7 is an ORF for which the function is uncertain. V was trimmed by 6 bases and J by 2 bases, leaving 15 bases between them. The CDR3 loop spans 15 amino acids. CDR3 region: CASRVQPTHTDTQYF. Here the CDR3 DNA reads TGTGCCAGCAGGGTACAGCCAACCCACACAGATACGCAGTATTTT.

The chain links TRBV5-4 to TRBJ1-6, with 9 bases that match TRBD1. The ends lost 3 bases at V and 6 bases at J; junction bases unmatched: 1. CDR1 is SGHNT, CDR2 YYREEE, per germline (reference sequence). The CDR3 has 14 residues. CDR3 region: CASSWDRANSPLHF. Written as DNA, the CDR3 is TGTGCCAGCAGCTGGGACAGGGCTAATTCACCCCTCCACTTT. Looking up the rest from reference TRBV5-4 and TRBJ1-6 gives the full variable domain: ETGVTQSPTHLIKTRGQQVTLRCSSQSGHNTVSWYQQALGQGPQFIFQYYREEENGRGNFPPRFSGLQFPNYSSELNVNALELDDSALYLCASSWDRANSPLHFGNGTRLTVT.

The rearrangement links TRBV7-3 to TRBJ2-3; 8 nucleotides match TRBD2. The CDR3 runs 16 residues. Germline-derived CDR1 and CDR2 are SGHTA and FQGTGA. The ends lost 0 bases at V and 3 bases at J; junction bases unmatched: 5. CDR3 protein: CASSLTRVAGTDTQYF. CDR3 nucleotides: TGTGCCAGCAGCTTAACGCGAGTAGCGGGAACAGATACGCAGTATTTT.

There are a few counts of this clone. The chain carries TRBV19 and TRBJ1-5; 10 bases map to TRBD1. CDR1 and CDR2 from the germline V gene are LNHDA and SQIVND (reference sequence). The CDR3 is made up of 16 amino acids. With 4 bases clipped from V and 4 bases from J, the junction kept 7 bases outside the gene matches. The CDR3: CASSTKGQGSNQPQHF. The CDR3 DNA is TGTGCCAGTAGTACGAAGGGACAGGGGTCGAATCAGCCCCAGCATTTT.